Each of the 18 T cell receptor beta chains below was sequenced from the same sample in a study of CD8 T cells in Susac syndrome (dated by TCRdb to between 2018 and 2021). The library was prepared using the immunoSEQ multiplex PCR assay. RNA was extracted using the RNeasy kit, and roughly 0.45 to 1 ug of the RNA was reverse transcribed with random hexamers. TCRdb handled the public reads itself, with Q25 trimming in fastp and clone calling in MiXCR, and kept productive beta chains. Identical CDR3 protein sequences are pooled into one entry, listed with their most common genes and DNA. Present in this sample are approximately 150,000 distinct CDR3 sequences, roughly 94% of which were seen just once. Of the sample, 0.075% to 0.095% falls within the top ten clones. The sample comprised CD4+ T cells from PBMCs. These receptors were collected from a human donor with multiple sclerosis.

This sequence joins TRBV30 and TRBJ2-5; TRBD2 is a possible D gene (5 bases). The CDR3 loop spans 14 amino acids. Trimming shortened V by 5 bases and J by 1 base, and 14 bases separated the two germline ends. Germline V gene sequence: CDR1 GTSNPN, CDR2 SVGIG (reference sequence). The CDR3 reads CAWGLGLFQETQYF. CDR3 sequence (DNA): TGTGCCTGGGGCCTCGGACTTTTCCAAGAGACCCAGTACTTC.

V usage is TRBV7-2 and J usage is TRBJ2-2; the D gene is possibly TRBD2 (5 bases). The CDR3 spans 15 residues. CDR1 is SGHTA, CDR2 FQGNSA, per germline. The germline V and J ends were trimmed by 3 bases and 3 bases, with 11 bases remaining between them. The CDR3 here is CASSLSPGYTGELFF. Here the CDR3 DNA reads TGTGCCAGCAGCTTGTCCCCGGGGTACACCGGGGAGCTGTTTTTT.

The chain employs TRBV7-9 and TRBJ2-5; tentatively, D is TRBD1 (5 bases). The CDR3 totals 16 residues. Deletions cut 1 base from V and 4 bases from J, with 16 bases between. Germline V gene lookup returns CDR1 SEHNR and CDR2 FQNEAQ (reference sequence). CDR3 in amino acids: CASSLGIQGRGETQYF. The CDR3 coding sequence is TGTGCCAGCAGCTTAGGGATTCAGGGAAGAGGAGAGACCCAGTACTTC.

V and J are TRBV5-1 and TRBJ2-6; D might be TRBD1 or TRBD2, each matching 5 bases. The CDR3 runs to 17 residues. Germline V gives CDR1 SGHRS, CDR2 YFSETQ. V was trimmed by 4 bases and J by 3 bases, leaving 17 bases between them. As DNA, the CDR3 is TGCGCCAGCAGCCCCAACCCCGGGGCAAGTGGGGCCAACGTCCTGACTTTC. This codes for CASSPNPGASGANVLTF.

The chain joins TRBV6-6 to TRBJ2-2, with 8 nucleotides matching TRBD1. Germline V gene lookup returns CDR1 MNHNY and CDR2 SVGAGI (reference sequence). The CDR3 length is 15 residues. Trimming took 5 bases from V and 0 from J; bases not matched to a gene: 2. CDR3 residues: CASSRDRPNTGELFF. The CDR3 DNA is TGTGCCAGCAGTCGGGACAGGCCGAACACCGGGGAGCTGTTTTTT.

This chain uses TRBV27 with TRBJ1-4, with a possible D match to TRBD1 (5 bases). The length of the CDR3 is 13 residues. The germline V and J ends were trimmed by 6 bases and 7 bases, with 12 bases remaining between them. The germline gives CDR1 MNHEY, CDR2 SMNVEV (reference sequence). The chain's CDR3 is CASRTLDSEKLFF. The CDR3 DNA reads as TGTGCCAGCAGAACCCTTGACAGTGAAAAACTGTTTTTT.

CDR3: CASSLVLASYNEQFF. CDR3 DNA sequence: TGCGCCAGCAGCTTGGTCTTAGCGTCCTACAATGAGCAGTTCTTC. The V and J genes are TRBV5-1 and TRBJ2-1; a weak D match, TRBD2 (5 bases). Trimming left V 0 bases short and J 1 base short, with 8 bases between. Germline CDR1 is SGHRS and CDR2 is YFSETQ. This CDR3 is built from 15 residues.

The chain is built from TRBV15 and TRBJ1-3; D remains unclear. The CDR3 consists of 16 residues. From germline, CDR1 is LNHNV and CDR2 YYDKDF (reference sequence). V was pared by 1 base and J by 4 bases, with 14 bases between. The CDR3, as DNA: TGTGCCACCAGCAGAGTGGCTGCTACCTCCGGAAACACCATATATTTT. Amino acids: CATSRVAATSGNTIYF. The full variable domain, in which reference TRBV15 and TRBJ1-3 provide the parts outside the CDR3, is DAMVIQNPRYQVTQFGKPVTLSCSQTLNHNVMYWYQQKSSQAPKLLFHYYDKDFNNEADTPDNFQSRRPNTSFCFLDIRSPGLGDTAMYLCATSRVAATSGNTIYFGEGSWLTVV.

The sample holds one count of this clonotype. This chain joins TRBV27 and TRBJ1-1, with no clear D. The germline CDR1 and CDR2 sequences are MNHEY and SMNVEV (reference sequence). V lost 2 bases and J 4 bases, leaving 11 bases between the germline ends. The CDR3 has 14 amino acids. CDR3 DNA: TGTGCCAGCAGTTTAAGGTTGAGCGGCACTGAAGCTTTCTTT. Its protein is CASSLRLSGTEAFF.

V usage is TRBV20-1 and J usage is TRBJ1-1; TRBD1 matches 8 bases. Germline values: CDR1 DFQATT, CDR2 SNEGSKA (reference sequence). After removal of 1 base from V and 6 bases from J, the junction contained 4 bases not matched to a gene. This CDR3 comprises 13 residues. CDR3 sequence: CSARGPRGPEAFF. The CDR3 DNA follows: TGCAGTGCTAGAGGCCCCAGGGGGCCTGAAGCTTTCTTT.

The chain has TRBV4-3 and TRBJ1-1; D may be TRBD1 (6 bases). This CDR3 region has 15 residues. The germline CDR1 and CDR2 sequences are LGHNA and YSLEER. V was shortened by 3 bases and J by 2 bases, with 13 bases between the two germline ends. In nucleotides, the CDR3 is TGCGCCAGCAGCCACCCAGGGGCCCGAAACACTGAAGCTTTCTTT. This encodes CASSHPGARNTEAFF.

The rearrangement joins TRBV9 to TRBJ2-1, with a possible D match to TRBD1 (6 bases). The germline V gene has CDR1 SGDLS and CDR2 YYNGEE. V shed 3 bases and J shed 8 bases, with 15 bases lying between them. There are 14 residues in the CDR3. CDR3 nucleotides: TGTGCCAGCAGCGCCACCAATGGGGGCCATGAGCAGTTCTTC. Translating it yields CASSATNGGHEQFF.

This clonotype was seen a single time. This chain links TRBV3-1 with TRBJ2-6; D might be TRBD2 (6 bases). With 4 bases removed from V and 0 bases from J, the gap between germline ends came to 10 bases. The germline gives CDR1 LGHDT, CDR2 YNNKEL (reference sequence). This CDR3 has 16 amino acids. The CDR3, as DNA: TGTGCCAGCAGCCCAAGGGAGGTCTCTGGGGCCAACGTCCTGACTTTC. Its protein product is CASSPREVSGANVLTF.

The count of this clonotype is one. The chain links TRBV5-1 to TRBJ2-1; either TRBD1 or TRBD2 may supply D (5 bases each). The CDR3 has 15 amino acids. Trimming shortened V by 4 bases and J by 9 bases, and 20 bases separated the two germline ends. CDR1 and CDR2 from the germline V gene are SGHRS and YFSETQ. This chain's CDR3 is CASSPDPLGVTEQFF. The DNA for the CDR3 is TGCGCCAGCAGCCCAGACCCCTTGGGGGTAACTGAGCAGTTCTTC.

This chain connects TRBV2 to TRBJ2-7; possibly TRBD1 or TRBD2 for D (5 bases each). Germline CDR1 and CDR2: SNHLY and FYNNEI. With 5 bases removed from V and 2 bases from J, the gap between germline ends came to 13 bases. The CDR3 is made up of 14 amino acids. In DNA form, the CDR3 reads TGTGCCAGCAGTATTCCGGGACGCCCCTACGAGCAGTACTTC. This encodes CASSIPGRPYEQYF.

The chain employs TRBV3-1 and TRBJ1-5; D unclear. CDR3 length: 12 residues. The germline V and J ends were trimmed by 3 bases and 9 bases, with 9 bases remaining between them. Per the germline V gene, CDR1 is LGHDT and CDR2 is YNNKEL (reference sequence). CDR3 DNA: TGTGCCAGCAGCCAGTCGATGGGGCCCCAGCATTTT. This translates into CASSQSMGPQHF. The entire variable domain, with the rest obtained from reference TRBV3-1 and TRBJ1-5, is as follows: DTAVSQTPKYLVTQMGNDKSIKCEQNLGHDTMYWYKQDSKKFLKIMFSYNNKELIINETVPNRFSPKSPDKAHLNLHINSLELGDSAVYFCASSQSMGPQHFGDGTRLSIL.

The genes are TRBV9 and TRBJ2-7; tentatively, D is TRBD2 (6 bases). The V and J ends lost 4 bases and 7 bases respectively, with 15 bases between them. This CDR3 spans 13 amino acids. Germline loops: CDR1 SGDLS, CDR2 YYNGEE. The CDR3 is CASSQGLASEQYF. The CDR3 coding sequence is TGTGCCAGCAGCCAGGGACTGGCTTCTGAGCAGTACTTC.

The chain couples TRBV5-6 to TRBJ1-2; D uncertain. CDR1 SGHDT and CDR2 YYEEEE come from the germline V gene. V was cut by 0 bases and J by 2 bases, with 5 bases left in between. The CDR3 sequence is 13 residues long. The CDR3 reads CASSLGRNYGYTF. The CDR3 nucleotides read TGTGCCAGCAGCTTGGGCAGAAACTATGGCTACACCTTC. Variable domain in full (rest from reference TRBV5-6 and TRBJ1-2): DAGVTQSPTHLIKTRGQQVTLRCSPKSGHDTVSWYQQALGQGPQFIFQYYEEEERQRGNFPDRFSGHQFPNYSSELNVNALLLGDSALYLCASSLGRNYGYTFGSGTRLTVV.